This T cell receptor beta chain stems from a study of shared clonotypes between healthy human individuals. Overall study findings and caveats: Non-shared clonotypes had lower generation probabilities than those shared by all four donors. Despite large depth, sorted-subset datasets appeared incompletely sequenced.

Between the trimmed V and J ends, which lost 2 bases and 0 bases, there was a span of 8 bases. Germline CDR1 SGHVS, CDR2 FNYEAQ. The CDR3 loop spans 15 amino acids. Several immunoSEQ plates received, in even portions, the genomic DNA of each subset. Data came from immunoSEQ multiplex PCR; TCRdb stores just in-frame clones and leaves some out. The sample consists of some 2 million clones, roughly 95% of them appearing once. Naive CD8 cells lacked CD45RO and underwent positive selection for CCR7, leaving out terminally differentiated effector memory CD45RA+ cells. Caucasian adults residing in Nashville, Tennessee made up all the donors. Regarding this clone: Its antigen is not known.

The rearrangement uses TRBV7-6 and TRBJ2-1; D call uncertain. This receptor was taken from a man younger than 30 in good health. Sequencing input: naive CD8+ T cells sorted from blood. CDR3 nucleotides: TGTGCCAGCAGCTTACTCGAGGACTCCTACAATGAGCAGTTCTTC. This sequence encodes CASSLLEDSYNEQFF.